The rows below give T cell receptor beta chains drawn from one sample of a study of shared clonotypes between healthy human individuals. Sequencing used immunoSEQ multiplex PCR; TCRdb keeps in-frame clones, though not all of them. This table holds 2 million to 2.5 million clones, approximately 94% found once. The source material was naive CD8+ T cells from PBMCs. All receptors come from a man between 18 and 35 years old in good health. Some clones in this sample may be carry-over from other donors' samples. Both conserved end residues are part of each CDR3.

v_call: TRBV4-1; j_call: TRBJ2-1; cdr3_aa: CASSPRLAGAIEQFF
v_call: TRBV15; j_call: TRBJ1-5; cdr3_aa: CATQGRSSNQPQHF
v_call: TRBV11-2; j_call: TRBJ2-5; cdr3_aa: CASSAPRGYQETQYF
v_call: TRBV19; j_call: TRBJ1-5; cdr3_aa: CASRNDREGYSNQPQHF
v_call: TRBV5-6; j_call: TRBJ2-7; cdr3_aa: CASSLGQGLTYEQYF
v_call: TRBV2; j_call: TRBJ2-3; cdr3_aa: CASSGRGSTDTQYF
v_call: TRBV4-1; j_call: TRBJ1-5; cdr3_aa: CASSQGWGTGQPQHF
v_call: TRBV18; j_call: TRBJ2-7; cdr3_aa: CASSPRADEQYF
v_call: TRBV5-8; j_call: TRBJ1-5; cdr3_aa: CASSSAAGGQDNQPQHF
v_call: TRBV27; j_call: TRBJ1-4; cdr3_aa: CASQGQYGEKLFF
v_call: TRBV5-1; j_call: TRBJ1-1; cdr3_aa: CASSLTRTGYTEAFF
v_call: TRBV19; j_call: TRBJ2-3; cdr3_aa: CASSTGLAGDEDTQYF
v_call: TRBV19; j_call: TRBJ2-1; cdr3_aa: CASQRELSDEQFF
v_call: TRBV7-8; j_call: TRBJ1-2; cdr3_aa: CASSPDRPHGYTF
v_call: TRBV29-1; j_call: TRBJ1-2; cdr3_aa: CSASVGASGYTF
v_call: TRBV27; j_call: TRBJ2-2; cdr3_aa: CASSSRGPGELFF
v_call: TRBV7-2; j_call: TRBJ2-7; cdr3_aa: CASSLDPGTGHYEQYF
v_call: TRBV5-1; j_call: TRBJ2-2; cdr3_aa: CASTNFPGQGRTGELFF
v_call: TRBV9; j_call: TRBJ2-1; cdr3_aa: CASSPGTGGGPGGQFF
v_call: TRBV7-9; j_call: TRBJ2-3; cdr3_aa: CASSSRRPGADTQYF
v_call: TRBV27; j_call: TRBJ2-7; cdr3_aa: CASSTRQGIHEQYF
v_call: TRBV6-5; j_call: TRBJ1-1; cdr3_aa: CASSSRTASWDTEAFF
v_call: TRBV5-8; j_call: TRBJ2-7; cdr3_aa: CASRENRDSSYEQYF
v_call: TRBV7-9; j_call: TRBJ1-1; cdr3_aa: CASNTPGPQGTEAFF
v_call: TRBV7-6; j_call: TRBJ2-5; cdr3_aa: CASSAGTVVETQYF
v_call: TRBV7-8; j_call: TRBJ1-2; cdr3_aa: CASSLQGSGYTF
v_call: TRBV5-4; j_call: TRBJ1-2; cdr3_aa: CASSLDRGYGYTF
v_call: TRBV5-6; j_call: TRBJ1-1; cdr3_aa: CASSSGGLQAEAFF
v_call: TRBV7-6; j_call: TRBJ1-4; cdr3_aa: CASSPRTGGAGEKLFF
v_call: TRBV27; j_call: TRBJ2-1; cdr3_aa: CASSDGTSVANEQFF
v_call: TRBV6-5; j_call: TRBJ2-3; cdr3_aa: CASSYDGTVTDTQYF
v_call: TRBV27; j_call: TRBJ2-1; cdr3_aa: CASRARSYNEQFF
v_call: TRBV29-1; j_call: TRBJ1-2; cdr3_aa: CSVLTENYGYTF
v_call: TRBV7-6; j_call: TRBJ2-1; cdr3_aa: CASSVLAEAYNEQFF
v_call: TRBV28; j_call: TRBJ1-5; cdr3_aa: CASSPEGGAPSNQPQHF
v_call: TRBV30; j_call: TRBJ1-1; cdr3_aa: CAWDSFNTEAFF
v_call: TRBV29-1; j_call: TRBJ2-1; cdr3_aa: CSVAPRGNIYEQFF
v_call: TRBV28; j_call: TRBJ1-2; cdr3_aa: CASSAYRVGGYTF
v_call: TRBV2; j_call: TRBJ1-2; cdr3_aa: CASRLLRGYTF
v_call: TRBV28; j_call: TRBJ2-1; cdr3_aa: CASSLQGGTYNEQFF
v_call: TRBV4-1; j_call: TRBJ2-7; cdr3_aa: CASSQGQGSSYEQYF
v_call: TRBV27; j_call: TRBJ2-7; cdr3_aa: CASSPAGSLHEQYF
v_call: TRBV28; j_call: TRBJ2-7; cdr3_aa: CASSRPGGYEQYF
v_call: TRBV2; j_call: TRBJ2-3; cdr3_aa: CASSPKGETDTQYF
v_call: TRBV28; j_call: TRBJ1-5; cdr3_aa: CASSEGYSNQPQHF
v_call: TRBV28; j_call: TRBJ2-7; cdr3_aa: CASSFGEGPPYEQYF
v_call: TRBV11-2; j_call: TRBJ2-3; cdr3_aa: CASSPGLLAGGDWADTQYF
v_call: TRBV7-9; j_call: TRBJ2-1; cdr3_aa: CAGRSGQPHNEQFF
v_call: TRBV7-8; j_call: TRBJ1-4; cdr3_aa: CASSLRRQGADEKLFF
v_call: TRBV2; j_call: TRBJ1-2; cdr3_aa: CASTEGPGVTYGYTF